These T cell receptor beta chains were read from a single sample in a study of blood T cell repertoires in COVID-19. The method was immunoSEQ multiplex PCR; TCRdb's version includes in-frame clones alone and lacks a portion of them. The sample shows 90,000 to 120,000 clones, about 88% of them seen only once. Sequencing input: peripheral blood. Every receptor here comes from a human donor in a cohort sampled during active COVID-19. Both conserved end residues are part of each CDR3. D genes are given only for firm matches. The size of a clone is reported for some rows only, either as once, few or many, or as a class for expanded clones.

d_call j_call v_call clone_size cdr3_nt cdr3_aa
TRBD1 TRBJ1-4 TRBV11-3 - TGTGCCAGCAGCACCGGACAGGGATCTAATGAAAAACTGTTTTTT CASSTGQGSNEKLFF
- TRBJ1-2 TRBV5-6 - TGTGCCAGCAGCCACACAGGGCCCCTAAACTATGGCTACACCTTC CASSHTGPLNYGYTF
- TRBJ2-7 TRBV23-1 few TGCGCCAGCAGGGTATACAGGGAAGGGCTTCTCTACGAGCAGTACTTC CASRVYREGLLYEQYF
- TRBJ1-4 TRBV4-3 - TGCGCCAGCAGCCAACGGACAGAGGAAAAACTGTTTTTT CASSQRTEEKLFF
- TRBJ1-1 TRBV28 - TGTGCCAGCAGTTCCGCCCGGACAGTTTGGAACACTGAAGCTTTCTTT CASSSARTVWNTEAFF
- TRBJ2-1 TRBV30 - TGTGCCTGGAGTCGGAATGAGCAGTTCTTC CAWSRNEQFF
TRBD1 TRBJ1-2 TRBV6-5 many TGTGCCAGCAGTTACGGGACAGGGGGCTATGGCTACACCTTC CASSYGTGGYGYTF
- TRBJ2-2 TRBV19 - TGTGCCAGTAGACGAGCAGGGACCGGGGAGCTGTTTTTT CASRRAGTGELFF
- TRBJ1-5 TRBV3-1/TRBV3-2 - TGTGCCAGCAGCCAAGATAACAATCAGCCCCAGCATTTT CASSQDNNQPQHF
TRBD2 TRBJ2-1 TRBV6-2/TRBV6-3 - TGTGCCAGCAGTCGAAGCGGGGGGGCCGGTGAGCAGTTCTTC CASSRSGGAGEQFF
- TRBJ1-6 TRBV2 few TGTGCCAGCAACTCGCCTTCCGGGACACCCGGTCCCTTTAATTCACCCCTCCACTTT CASNSPSGTPGPFNSPLHF
- TRBJ1-1 TRBV20-1 - TGCAGTGCTAGTGCGACAGGTACTGAAGCTTTCTTT CSASATGTEAFF
- TRBJ1-2 TRBV9 - TGTGCCAGCAGCCCCGAAGGGGCATATGGCTACACCTTC CASSPEGAYGYTF
TRBD1 TRBJ1-5 TRBV19 - TGTGCCAGTAGGACAGGGGATAGCAATCAGCCCCAGCATTTT CASRTGDSNQPQHF
- TRBJ1-2 TRBV3-1/TRBV3-2 - TGTGCCAGCAGCGGGGGCCTTCCCCACTATGGCTACACCTTC CASSGGLPHYGYTF
- TRBJ2-5 TRBV5-1 once TGCGCCAGCAGCCCAGGGGTGGGTGAGACCCAGTACTTC CASSPGVGETQYF
- TRBJ1-5 TRBV7-9 few TGTGCCAGCAGCCCTCACTGGACATACCAGCCCCAGCATTTT CASSPHWTYQPQHF
- TRBJ1-1 TRBV5-1 - TGCGCCAGCAGCCCTCTTCTTGGAGGGGACCCGAACACTGAAGCTTTCTTT CASSPLLGGDPNTEAFF
- TRBJ1-1 TRBV5-1 - TGCGCCAGCAGCTCGGGTCAAATCGCGAACACTGAAGCTTTCTTT CASSSGQIANTEAFF
- TRBJ2-5 TRBV7-8 - TGTGCCAGCAGTCGTTCAGGGGGGCTCGGAGAGACCCAGTACTTC CASSRSGGLGETQYF
- TRBJ1-4 TRBV6-5 - TGTGCCAGCAGTTGGGCCGATAATGAAAAACTGTTTTTT CASSWADNEKLFF